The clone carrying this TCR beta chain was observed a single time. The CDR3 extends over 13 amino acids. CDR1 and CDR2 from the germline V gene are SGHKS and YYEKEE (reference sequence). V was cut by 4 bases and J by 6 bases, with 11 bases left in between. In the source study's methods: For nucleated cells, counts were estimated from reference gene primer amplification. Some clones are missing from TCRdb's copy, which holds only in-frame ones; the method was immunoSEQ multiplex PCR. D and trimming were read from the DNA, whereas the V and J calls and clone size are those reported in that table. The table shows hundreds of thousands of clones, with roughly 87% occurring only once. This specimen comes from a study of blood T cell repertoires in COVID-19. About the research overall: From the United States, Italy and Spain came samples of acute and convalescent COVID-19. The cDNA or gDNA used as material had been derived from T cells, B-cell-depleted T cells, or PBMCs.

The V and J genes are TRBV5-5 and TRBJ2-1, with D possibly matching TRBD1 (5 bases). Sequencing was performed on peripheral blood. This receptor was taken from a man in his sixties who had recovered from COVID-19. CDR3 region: CASSPPGLNEQFF. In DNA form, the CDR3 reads TGTGCCAGCAGCCCACCAGGGCTCAATGAGCAGTTCTTC.